This T cell receptor (beta chain) came from a study of OX40 agonist ivuxolimab in advanced cancers. TCRdb keeps only in-frame clones here, not all; method: immunoSEQ multiplex PCR. The table includes some 10,000 clones, roughly 70% detected once. Trimming stripped 2 bases from V and 5 bases from J, with 13 bases between. CDR1 is SGHVS, CDR2 FNYEAQ, per germline. The CDR3 covers 15 residues. The chain uses TRBV7-6 and TRBJ2-1; D may be TRBD1 (6 bases). The TCR was taken from an adult with an advanced solid tumor such as melanoma, head and neck, liver or kidney cancer. The sample in question was CD4+ or CD8+ T cells sorted from blood, obtained in a trial of the OX40 agonist ivuxolimab. The CDR3 DNA is TGTGCCAGCAGCTTATCCCGCAGGGGAGACAATGAGCAGTTCTTC. Its protein is CASSLSRRGDNEQFF.